Sequencing of this T cell receptor (beta chain) was carried out in a study of control samples from healthy donors and cancer patients. This CDR3 has 14 residues. Trimming cost V 4 bases and J 5 bases; bases outside gene matches: 6. Germline V lookup: CDR1 SGHDN, CDR2 FVKESK. Here immunoSEQ multiplex PCR was the method, and the copy in TCRdb shows in-frame clones only, minus some. The data contain 150,000 to 200,000 clones, approximately 86% of them singletons. The rearrangement uses TRBV14 and TRBJ2-5; 8 bases are a match to TRBD1. The sequencing sample was made of blood. This TCR was sampled from a man in his late teens or twenties in good health. The DNA for the CDR3 is TGTGCCAGCAGCCCTGGACAGGGTGGGGAGACCCAGTACTTC. It translates to CASSPGQGGETQYF.